The next 20 T cell receptor beta chains were all read from a single sample in a study of blood T cells in healthy people across ages. It was with a sample-barcoded 5' primer and a J-beta primer mix that a second PCR of roughly 7 to 12 cycles was run. Via MiXCR, TCRdb re-called the 5' RACE reads, giving one row per CDR3 protein. The sample contains about 1,000,000 distinct CDR3 sequences, around 43% of which appear only once. The sequencing sample was made of blood. The receptors were gathered from an older woman in good health.

The chain links TRBV27 to TRBJ2-2, with a possible D match to TRBD2 (5 bases). Germline CDR1 is MNHEY and CDR2 is SMNVEV (reference sequence). V was clipped by 5 bases and J by 2 bases, with 15 bases between them. The CDR3 length is 16 residues. The CDR3 nucleotides read TGTGCCAGCAGTCTGGGCCTAGCAGCTAACACCGGGGAGCTGTTTTTT. Protein: CASSLGLAANTGELFF.

The chain combines TRBV18 with TRBJ2-7; D unclear. CDR1 is KGHSH and CDR2 is LQKENI in the germline V gene. The V and J ends lost 5 bases and 3 bases respectively, with 8 bases between them. The CDR3 has 12 residues. Written as DNA, the CDR3 is TGTGCCAGCTCAACCGATTACTACGAGCAGTACTTC. It encodes CASSTDYYEQYF.

A word on this clonotype: The junction differs from germline at one of its ends, possibly a read error. The chain is built from TRBV5-1 and TRBJ2-7; no firm D call. With the DNA end fitting TRBJ2-5 better, the J assignment may be wrong. The CDR3 is 14 residues long. Germline CDR1 is SGHRS and CDR2 is YFSETQ. CDR3 nucleotides: TGCGCCAACAGCTTGTACAGAGCGAAGGAGACCCAGTACTTC. Encoded protein: CANSLYRAKETQYF.

The V and J genes are TRBV7-2 and TRBJ2-7; D gene unclear. The V gene lost 5 bases and the J gene lost 7 bases, with 18 bases spanning the gap. The CDR3 contains 14 residues. Germline CDR1 reads SGHTA; CDR2 reads FQGNSA. The CDR3 protein is CASSQDRQLREQYF. CDR3 nucleotide sequence: TGTGCCAGCAGCCAGGACCGGCAACTACGGGAGCAGTACTTC.

This clonotype was counted only a few times. The chain links TRBV6-2 or TRBV6-3 to TRBJ2-1, with D perhaps matching TRBD1 (6 bases). Deletions cut 7 bases from V and 6 bases from J, with 16 bases between. The germline gives CDR1 MNHEY, CDR2 SVGEGT. The CDR3 length is 14 residues. In DNA form, the CDR3 reads TGTGCCAGCACGGATGGACAGCTTCCCAATGAGCAGTTCTTC. Translating gives CASTDGQLPNEQFF.

The chain joins TRBV7-9 to TRBJ2-1; 13 bases agree with TRBD2. CDR3 size: 15 residues. CDR1 is SEHNR, CDR2 FQNEAQ, per germline (reference sequence). The V segment lost 7 bases and the J segment 2 bases; nucleotides outside the gene matches: 2. The CDR3 region is CASKLAGGTYNEQFF. The CDR3 DNA reads TGTGCCAGCAAACTAGCGGGAGGGACCTACAATGAGCAGTTCTTC.

The chain recombines TRBV11-2 with TRBJ2-3, with D perhaps matching TRBD1 or TRBD2 (6 bases each). The CDR3 consists of 13 residues. Germline V gene lookup returns CDR1 SGHAT and CDR2 FQNNGV. Trimming left V 4 bases short and J 5 bases short, with 10 bases between. The CDR3 nucleotides read TGTGCCAGCAGCTCGGGGGCCAAAGATACGCAGTATTTT. This gives the protein CASSSGAKDTQYF.

This chain connects TRBV7-2 to TRBJ2-1; TRBD2 might be the D (6 bases). The CDR3 runs 16 residues. Per the germline V gene, CDR1 is SGHTA and CDR2 is FQGNSA. Trimming shortened V by 7 bases and J by 4 bases, and 20 bases separated the two germline ends. The CDR3 nucleotides read TGTGCCAGCATGAGCGTTCCGCTTGGGAGGTACAATGAGCAGTTCTTC. Protein sequence: CASMSVPLGRYNEQFF.

Only a few counts were recorded for this clonotype. The rearrangement links TRBV27 to TRBJ2-5; maybe TRBD2 (6 bases). This CDR3 has 14 residues. Trimming cost V 3 bases and J 11 bases, with 19 bases left between them. Per the germline V gene, CDR1 is MNHEY and CDR2 is SMNVEV (reference sequence). The CDR3 sequence is CASSLSGDSGFQYF. CDR3 nucleotide sequence: TGTGCCAGCAGTTTGAGTGGGGACTCCGGTTTTCAGTACTTC.

As for this clonotype: Possible read error: a much larger clone is one base away. The chain uses TRBV7-2 and TRBJ2-7; D might be TRBD1 (6 bases). The V and J ends lost 5 bases and 2 bases respectively, with 13 bases between them. Germline V lookup: CDR1 SGHTA, CDR2 FQGNSA. The CDR3 totals 14 residues. The chain's CDR3 is CASSVSGAAYEQYF. In nucleotides, the CDR3 is TGTGCCAGCAGCGTATCAGGGGCCGCCTACGAGCAGTACTTC.

This rearrangement joins TRBV29-1 to TRBJ2-3, with 10 bases lining up with TRBD2. Germline loops: CDR1 SQVTM, CDR2 ANQGSEA. This CDR3 is built from 16 residues. The trim removed 3 bases at V and 2 bases at J, leaving 8 bases unmatched. The CDR3 DNA reads as TGCAGCGTTGACTCGCGTGGGACTAGCGCCACAGATACGCAGTATTTT. It encodes CSVDSRGTSATDTQYF.

The DNA for the CDR3 is TGTGCCAGCAGCCAAGATGTCAGGACAGGGGTCGATGAGCAGTACTTC. Its translation is CASSQDVRTGVDEQYF. The V call is TRBV3-1, the J call TRBJ2-5; the match to TRBD1 covers 9 bases. Germline V gene sequence: CDR1 LGHDT, CDR2 YNNKEL (reference sequence). This CDR3 comprises 16 residues. J was trimmed by 11 bases and V by 0 bases; bases with no gene match: 13.

This clonotype was found a few times. The chain carries TRBV7-9 and TRBJ2-7; 7 positions match TRBD2. The junction had 14 bases not matched to a gene; V was cut back by 4 bases and J by 5 bases. Germline values: CDR1 SEHNR, CDR2 FQNEAQ (reference sequence). The CDR3 covers 16 residues. The DNA for the CDR3 is TGTGCCAGCAGCTCGACCTCGGGACTAAAGTCCCACGAGCAGTACTTC. It yields the protein CASSSTSGLKSHEQYF.

The V gene is TRBV10-3, the J gene TRBJ2-7, with a weak D call TRBD1 (5 bases). Germline lookup yields CDR1 ENHRY and CDR2 SYGVKD. This CDR3 is built from 14 residues. The V end lost 5 bases, the J end lost 2 bases, and 13 bases lay between the germline ends. CDR3 DNA: TGTGCCATCAGTCCGGCTAGGGGCACCTACGAGCAGTACTTC. As protein: CAISPARGTYEQYF.

V and J are TRBV20-1 and TRBJ2-5, with 7 positions matching TRBD1. This CDR3 is built from 14 residues. The junction had 17 bases not matched to a gene; V was cut back by 5 bases and J by 11 bases. In germline, CDR1 is DFQATT, CDR2 SNEGSKA (reference sequence). The CDR3 loop reads CSALWGQRMNEQYF. CDR3 bases: TGCAGTGCTCTTTGGGGACAGCGCATGAATGAGCAGTACTTC.

This clonotype was recorded a few times. The chain uses TRBV20-1 and TRBJ2-1; D is possibly TRBD2 (5 bases). Trimming removed 5 bases at V and 2 bases at J, with 10 bases between. The CDR3 covers 13 residues. CDR1 and CDR2 (germline): DFQATT, SNEGSKA (reference sequence). In DNA form, the CDR3 reads TGCAGTGCTCAAAGCGGAGCCTACAATGAGCAGTTCTTC. Translation: CSAQSGAYNEQFF.

V is TRBV6-5 and J is TRBJ1-2, with D perhaps TRBD1 (6 bases). This CDR3 has 14 amino acids. Germline values: CDR1 MNHEY, CDR2 SVGAGI. With 2 bases removed from V and 6 bases from J, the gap between germline ends came to 13 bases. The CDR3 DNA sequence: TGTGCCAGCAGTTACGCGGGGACATCGAATGGCTACACCTTC. Translating gives CASSYAGTSNGYTF.

V gene TRBV20-1 combines with J gene TRBJ1-4; D gene uncertain. Looked up from germline, CDR1 is DFQATT and CDR2 is SNEGSKA (reference sequence). V lost 2 bases, J lost 7 bases, and 5 bases lay in between. This CDR3 is built from 11 residues. Here the CDR3 DNA reads TGCAGTGCTAGACCCGTTGAAAAACTGTTTTTT. This codes for CSARPVEKLFF.

This chain links TRBV5-1 with TRBJ2-7; D is unclear. The CDR3 is 14 residues long. Germline-derived CDR1 and CDR2 are SGHRS and YFSETQ. V was shortened by 3 bases and J by 3 bases, with 13 bases between the two germline ends. The CDR3 region is CASSSDFSGYEQYF. In DNA form, the CDR3 reads TGCGCCAGCAGCTCTGATTTTTCTGGCTACGAGCAGTACTTC.

The V gene is TRBV4-1, the J gene TRBJ2-1; 7 nucleotides agree with TRBD2. With V trimmed by 1 base and J by 5 bases, 14 bases remained unmatched. The CDR3 length is 18 residues. Germline CDR1 MGHRA, CDR2 YSYEKL. The CDR3 nucleotides are TGCGCCAGCAGCCAAGCGGAATGGCGGGAGATTAAAGACAATGAGCAGTTCTTC. Amino acids: CASSQAEWREIKDNEQFF.